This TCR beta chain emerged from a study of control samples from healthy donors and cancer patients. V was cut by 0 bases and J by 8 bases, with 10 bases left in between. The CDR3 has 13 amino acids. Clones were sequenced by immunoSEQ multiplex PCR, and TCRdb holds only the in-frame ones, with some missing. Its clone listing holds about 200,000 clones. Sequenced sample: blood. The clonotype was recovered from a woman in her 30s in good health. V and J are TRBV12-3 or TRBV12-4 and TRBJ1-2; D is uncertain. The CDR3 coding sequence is TGTGCCAGCAGTTTAGCAGGAGGTGGCGGCTACACCTTC. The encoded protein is CASSLAGGGGYTF.